This T cell receptor (beta chain) is drawn from a study of CD8 T cells in Susac syndrome. Reverse transcription of about 0.45 to 1 ug RNA used random hexamers. The immunoSEQ assay covered 54 Vbeta and 13 Jbeta segments for CDR3. From the immunoSEQ multiplex PCR reads, TCRdb called clonotypes with MiXCR, one entry per CDR3 protein. The sample carries approximately 79,000 distinct CDR3 sequences, under 95% recorded once. The V end lost 4 bases, the J end lost 4 bases, and 11 bases lay between the germline ends. Germline CDR1 is DFQATT and CDR2 is SNEGSKA (reference sequence). The CDR3 spans 13 residues. Sequencing of TCR beta was performed on blood CD8+ and CD4+ T cells. Patients with Susac syndrome met diagnostic criteria defined recently for definite or probable disease. TEMRA cells were enriched by FACS, while CD8+ and CD4+ T cells were obtained through a negative isolation that was performed magnetically.

Sequenced: CD8+ T cells from PBMCs. The chain recombines TRBV20-1 with TRBJ2-1, with D uncertain. The sequence was collected from a human donor with Susac syndrome. The CDR3 DNA sequence: TGCAGTGCTACTCGTTATTCGTACAATGAGCAGTTCTTC. This translates into CSATRYSYNEQFF.